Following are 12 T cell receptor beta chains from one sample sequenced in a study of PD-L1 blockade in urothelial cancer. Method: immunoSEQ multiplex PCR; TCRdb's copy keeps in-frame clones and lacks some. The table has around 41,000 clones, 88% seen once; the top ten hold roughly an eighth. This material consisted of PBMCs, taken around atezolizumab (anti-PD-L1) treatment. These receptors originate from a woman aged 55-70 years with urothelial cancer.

Here the CDR3 DNA reads TGTGCCAGCAGTCTTCGACTAGCGGGATACAATGAGCAGTTCTTC. Encoded protein: CASSLRLAGYNEQFF. The chain links TRBV6-6 to TRBJ2-1; 11 nucleotides line up with TRBD2. Germline V gene sequence: CDR1 MNHNY, CDR2 SVGAGI (reference sequence). This CDR3 has 15 residues. V shed 5 bases and J 4 bases; nucleotides not matched to a gene: 4.

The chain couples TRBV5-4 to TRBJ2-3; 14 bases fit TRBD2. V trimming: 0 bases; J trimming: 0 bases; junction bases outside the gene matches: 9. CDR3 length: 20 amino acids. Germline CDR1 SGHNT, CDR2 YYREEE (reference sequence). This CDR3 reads CASSLGGLAGATSSTDTQYF. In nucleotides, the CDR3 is TGTGCCAGCAGCTTGGGGGGACTAGCGGGGGCCACGTCTAGCACAGATACGCAGTATTTT.

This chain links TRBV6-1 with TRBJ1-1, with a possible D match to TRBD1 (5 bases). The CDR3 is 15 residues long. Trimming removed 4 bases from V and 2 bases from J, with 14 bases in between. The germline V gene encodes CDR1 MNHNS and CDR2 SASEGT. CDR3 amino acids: CASSARQGANTEAFF. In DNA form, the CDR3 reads TGTGCCAGCAGTGCCCGGCAAGGGGCTAACACTGAAGCTTTCTTT.

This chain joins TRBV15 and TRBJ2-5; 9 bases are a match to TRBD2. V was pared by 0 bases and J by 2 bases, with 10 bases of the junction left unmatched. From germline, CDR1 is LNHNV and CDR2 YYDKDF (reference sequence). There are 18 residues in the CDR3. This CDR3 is CATSRDEGGRGLQETQYF. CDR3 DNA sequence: TGTGCCACCAGCAGAGATGAGGGCGGGAGGGGGCTTCAAGAGACCCAGTACTTC.

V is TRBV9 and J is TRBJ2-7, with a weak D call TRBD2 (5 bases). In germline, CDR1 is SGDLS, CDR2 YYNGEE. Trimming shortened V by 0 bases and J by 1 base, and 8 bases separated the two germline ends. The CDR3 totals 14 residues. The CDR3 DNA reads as TGTGCCAGCAGCGTAGCCGGACTGTCCTACGAGCAGTACTTC. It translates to CASSVAGLSYEQYF.

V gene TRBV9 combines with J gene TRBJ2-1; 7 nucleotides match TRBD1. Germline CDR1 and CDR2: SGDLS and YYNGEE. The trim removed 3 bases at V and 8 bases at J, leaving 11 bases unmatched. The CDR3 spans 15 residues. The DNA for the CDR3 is TGTGCCAGCAGCGCAACGACAGGGCCTTTTGATGAGCAGTTCTTC. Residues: CASSATTGPFDEQFF.

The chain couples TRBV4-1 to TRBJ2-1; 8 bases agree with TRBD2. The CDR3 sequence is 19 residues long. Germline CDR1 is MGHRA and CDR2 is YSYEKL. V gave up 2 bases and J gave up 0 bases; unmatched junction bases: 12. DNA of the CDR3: TGCGCCAGCAGCCAATTTTGGCGGGAGGAGTTGGGCTCCTACAATGAGCAGTTCTTC. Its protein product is CASSQFWREELGSYNEQFF.

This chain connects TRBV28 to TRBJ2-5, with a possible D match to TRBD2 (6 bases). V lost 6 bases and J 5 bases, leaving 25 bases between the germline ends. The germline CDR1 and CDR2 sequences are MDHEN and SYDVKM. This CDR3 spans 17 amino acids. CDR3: CASSHLGQTARGETQYF. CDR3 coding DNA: TGTGCCAGCAGCCACTTGGGGCAGACTGCCCGGGGGGAGACCCAGTACTTC.

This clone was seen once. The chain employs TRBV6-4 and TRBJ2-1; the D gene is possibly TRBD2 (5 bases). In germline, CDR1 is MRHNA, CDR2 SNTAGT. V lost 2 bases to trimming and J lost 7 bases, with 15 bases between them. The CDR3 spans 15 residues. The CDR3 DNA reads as TGTGCCAGCAGTGACGACGCGGACCGAGGGAATGAGCAGTTCTTC. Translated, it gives CASSDDADRGNEQFF.

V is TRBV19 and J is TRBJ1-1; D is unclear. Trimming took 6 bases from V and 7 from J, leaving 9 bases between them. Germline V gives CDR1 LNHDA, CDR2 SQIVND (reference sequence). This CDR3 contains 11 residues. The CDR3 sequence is CASRTGLEAFF. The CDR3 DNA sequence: TGTGCCAGTAGGACGGGTCTTGAAGCTTTCTTT. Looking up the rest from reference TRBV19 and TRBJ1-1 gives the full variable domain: DGGITQSPKYLFRKEGQNVTLSCEQNLNHDAMYWYRQDPGQGLRLIYYSQIVNDFQKGDIAEGYSVSREKKESFPLTVTSAQKNPTAFYLCASRTGLEAFFGQGTRLTVV.

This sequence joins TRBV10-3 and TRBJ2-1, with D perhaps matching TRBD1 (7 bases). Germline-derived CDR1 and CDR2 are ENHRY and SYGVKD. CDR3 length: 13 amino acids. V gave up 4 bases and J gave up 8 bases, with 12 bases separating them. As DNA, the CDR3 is TGTGCCATCAGTGGACAGGGCGGGGATGAGCAGTTCTTC. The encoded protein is CAISGQGGDEQFF.

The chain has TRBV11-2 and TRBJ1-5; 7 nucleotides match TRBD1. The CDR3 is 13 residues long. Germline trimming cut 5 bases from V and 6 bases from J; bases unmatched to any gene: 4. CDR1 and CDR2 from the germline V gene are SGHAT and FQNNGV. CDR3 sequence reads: CASSPGGLQPQHF. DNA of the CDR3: TGTGCCAGCAGCCCAGGGGGACTTCAGCCCCAGCATTTT.